These 6 T cell receptor beta chains originate from one sample sequenced in a study of T cell changes during pregnancy in multiple sclerosis (dated by TCRdb to about 2019). The library was made by the immunoSEQ multiplex PCR assay. The source is immuneACCESS, and TCRdb retained only in-frame sequences with V and J called. Part of the clones is not carried over; for the studies checked, unresolved V genes explain less than half of this, and the remainder is unexplained. The sample table holds more than 75,000 clones, of which 94% were seen once. Clones ranked in the top ten supply more than 2% of the sample. This sample comprised peripheral blood, obtained in the third trimester of pregnancy. Every receptor here comes from a female donor with multiple sclerosis, enrolled in a pregnancy study.

The chain uses TRBV25-1 and TRBJ2-1, with D perhaps matching TRBD2 (5 bases). Germline CDR1 MGHDK, CDR2 SYGVNS. Trimming left V 1 base short and J 7 bases short, with 11 bases between. This CDR3 is 14 amino acids long. This chain's CDR3 is CASSELLGQNEQFF. The CDR3 DNA reads as TGTGCCAGCAGTGAATTACTAGGGCAAAATGAGCAGTTCTTC.

The chain couples TRBV10-1 to TRBJ2-7, with D tentatively TRBD2 (6 bases). CDR3 length equals 15 residues. Germline lookup yields CDR1 WNHNN and CDR2 SYGVQD (reference sequence). With 0 bases removed from V and 5 bases from J, the gap between germline ends came to 14 bases. The CDR3 loop reads CASSESRGLLHEQYF. DNA of the CDR3: TGCGCCAGCAGTGAGTCGCGGGGTTTGCTCCACGAGCAGTACTTC.

The chain employs TRBV7-9 and TRBJ2-3; unclear D gene. Germline loops: CDR1 SEHNR, CDR2 FQNEAQ (reference sequence). Trimming shortened V by 0 bases and J by 0 bases, and 4 bases separated the two germline ends. The CDR3 is 14 amino acids. CDR3 residues: CASSLAASTDTQYF. In DNA form, the CDR3 reads TGTGCCAGCAGCTTAGCGGCTAGCACAGATACGCAGTATTTT.

This clone turned up a few times. The chain recombines TRBV27 with TRBJ1-5; 8 nucleotides line up with TRBD1. This CDR3 has 14 residues. Germline CDR1 and CDR2: MNHEY and SMNVEV (reference sequence). Trimming removed 4 bases from V and 2 bases from J; junction bases left unmatched: 1. CDR3 nucleotides: TGTGCCAGCAGTTCGACAGGGGGCAATCAGCCCCAGCATTTT. Translating it yields CASSSTGGNQPQHF.

The DNA of the CDR3 is TGTGCCTGCCCAACTAGCGGGGGGGCCCGGCCCGGGGAGCTGTTTTTT. Translating gives CACPTSGGARPGELFF. The chain uses TRBV30 and TRBJ2-2, with 13 bases identical to TRBD2. The CDR3 sequence is 16 residues long. J was trimmed by 6 bases and V by 6 bases; bases with no gene match: 10. CDR1 and CDR2 from the germline V gene are GTSNPN and SVGIG (reference sequence). Full variable domain (remainder filled in from reference TRBV30 and TRBJ2-2): SQTIHQWPATLVQPVGSPLSLECTVEGTSNPNLYWYRQAAGRGLQLLFYSVGIGQISSEVPQNLSASRPQDRQFILSSKKLLLSDSGFYLCACPTSGGARPGELFFGEGSRLTVL.

For the CDR3, the DNA is TGTGCCAGCAGCTCCCCTGGCGGGGGCTACGAGCAGTACTTC. Its translation: CASSSPGGGYEQYF. The rearrangement joins TRBV5-6 to TRBJ2-7; 7 nucleotides align to TRBD2. Germline-derived CDR1 and CDR2 are SGHDT and YYEEEE. CDR3 length: 14 residues. The V segment lost 3 bases and the J segment 3 bases; nucleotides outside the gene matches: 6.